The next 8 T cell receptor beta chains were all read from a single sample in a study of beta chain features in type 1 diabetes. The investigators reverse transcribed all of the isolated RNA, so they sequenced expressed TCRB transcripts. Measured with immunoSEQ multiplex PCR; TCRdb has only the in-frame clones, and not every one. The data contain 240,000 or so clones, roughly 70% of them singletons. The sequenced sample was naive CD4+ T cells from blood. The origin of the receptors is a man aged 25 to 40 in good health.

A word on this clone: Other DNA sequences in this specimen translate into the identical CDR3. The chain combines TRBV7-2 with TRBJ2-3, with 8 bases identical to TRBD2. CDR1 SGHTA and CDR2 FQGNSA come from the germline V gene. The CDR3 is 15 residues long. With V trimmed by 1 base and J by 4 bases, 4 bases remained unmatched. CDR3 DNA: TGTGCCAGCAGCTTAGTGGGTAGCGGGGCAGATACGCAGTATTTT. It is translated as CASSLVGSGADTQYF.

The genes are TRBV13 and TRBJ2-3; the D is unclear. Germline CDR1 PRHDT, CDR2 FYEKMQ (reference sequence). The CDR3 is 13 amino acids. V lost 3 bases and J lost 1, with 5 bases in between. Here the CDR3 DNA reads TGTGCCAGCAGCTTTACTGGCACAGATACGCAGTATTTT. This codes for CASSFTGTDTQYF.

V is TRBV7-9 and J is TRBJ2-1, with D unclear. The ends were cut back, 5 bases at V and 10 bases at J, with 12 bases in the middle. The germline CDR1 and CDR2 sequences are SEHNR and FQNEAQ (reference sequence). The CDR3 sequence is 12 residues long. DNA of the CDR3: TGTGCCAGCAGCCTGCTGGAAGGAGAGCAGTTCTTC. Protein sequence: CASSLLEGEQFF.

J is TRBJ2-7 and V is TRBV5-1; 7 positions agree with TRBD1. The V gene's germline CDR1 is SGHRS and CDR2 YFSETQ. This CDR3 has 14 amino acids. J lost 4 bases, V lost 0 bases, and 4 bases had no gene match. Here the CDR3 reads CASSLEGQRYEQYF. The CDR3 region has the DNA TGCGCCAGCAGCTTGGAGGGACAGAGGTACGAGCAGTACTTC.

The genes are TRBV7-2 and TRBJ2-5, with 7 bases that match TRBD2. This CDR3 comprises 13 residues. V lost 5 bases and J lost 5; bases outside the gene matches: 5. The germline CDR1 and CDR2 sequences are SGHTA and FQGNSA. CDR3 DNA sequence: TGTGCCAGCAGCCGAGCGGGGCTGGAGACCCAGTACTTC. Protein: CASSRAGLETQYF.

This clone was detected only a few times. V gene TRBV4-1 combines with J gene TRBJ2-4; 7 nucleotides agree with TRBD2. This CDR3 has 15 amino acids. Germline V gene sequence: CDR1 MGHRA, CDR2 YSYEKL. Trimming took 1 base from V and 5 from J; bases not matched to a gene: 5. CDR3 nucleotide sequence: TGCGCCAGCAGCCAAGGGGAGCGGGACCAAAACATTCAGTACTTC. Translated: CASSQGERDQNIQYF.

This clone has only a few counts. The chain recombines TRBV30 with TRBJ2-4; D is uncertain. Germline V gene sequence: CDR1 GTSNPN, CDR2 SVGIG (reference sequence). Trimming took off 2 bases at V and 0 bases at J, with 8 bases between the two ends. This CDR3 contains 14 residues. CDR3 residues: CAWSPDLAKNIQYF. The CDR3 DNA reads TGTGCCTGGAGTCCTGATTTAGCCAAAAACATTCAGTACTTC.

J is TRBJ2-7 and V is TRBV27; D possibly corresponds to TRBD1 (6 bases). Germline loops: CDR1 MNHEY, CDR2 SMNVEV (reference sequence). The V and J ends lost 3 bases and 8 bases respectively, with 17 bases between them. The CDR3 is made up of 14 amino acids. CDR3 residues: CASSFTGPPSQQYF. DNA of the CDR3: TGTGCCAGCAGTTTTACAGGGCCCCCCTCCCAGCAGTACTTC.